This TCR beta chain appears in the sequencing data of a study of blood T cell repertoires in COVID-19. Study-wide background: Sources were T cells, B-cell-depleted T cells, or PBMCs; the material itself was cDNA or gDNA.

Participant ages covered roughly 18 to 89 years across 25 or so US areas. Two negative PCRs, clearance, or symptom resolution were required of recovered Cohort 3 donors. Trimming took 6 bases from V and 0 from J, leaving 12 bases between them. This CDR3 is 16 amino acids long. Germline V gives CDR1 MNHEY, CDR2 SVGEGT. Original processing notes: Counts of nucleated cells, estimated from reference gene primer amplification, were obtained. The data were produced by immunoSEQ multiplex PCR, yet TCRdb's version contains in-frame clones alone and is incomplete. V, J and clone size are taken as reported in that table, and D and trimming were inferred from the DNA itself. The repertoire has a few hundred thousand clones, nearly 90% of them found once; the top ten carry 4.5% to 7%.

This chain joins TRBV6-2 or TRBV6-3 and TRBJ1-6; D remains ambiguous. This TCR came from a woman aged 25 to 39 who had recovered from COVID-19. Sequencing was done on a sample of PBMCs or T cells enriched from blood (not recorded which). The CDR3 protein is CASSKPGNSYNSPLHF. CDR3 nucleotides: TGTGCCAGCAGCAAACCAGGCAACTCCTATAATTCACCCCTCCACTTT.